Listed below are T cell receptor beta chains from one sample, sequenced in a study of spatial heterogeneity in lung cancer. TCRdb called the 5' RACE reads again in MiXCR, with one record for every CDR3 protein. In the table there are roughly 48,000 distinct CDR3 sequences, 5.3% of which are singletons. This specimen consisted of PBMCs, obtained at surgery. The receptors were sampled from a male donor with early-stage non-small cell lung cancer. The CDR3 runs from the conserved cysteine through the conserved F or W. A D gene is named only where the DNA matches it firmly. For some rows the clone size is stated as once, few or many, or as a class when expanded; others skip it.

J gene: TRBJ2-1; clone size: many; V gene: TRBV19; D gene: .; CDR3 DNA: TGTGCCAGTAGTATAGCGAGGGTTATTCATGAGCAGTTCTTC; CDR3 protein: CASSIARVIHEQFF
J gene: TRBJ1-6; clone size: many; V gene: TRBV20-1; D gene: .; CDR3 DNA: TGCAGTGCTAGAGAGGATCCCGTAGGGGTTTTAAATTCACCCCTCCACTTT; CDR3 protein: CSAREDPVGVLNSPLHF
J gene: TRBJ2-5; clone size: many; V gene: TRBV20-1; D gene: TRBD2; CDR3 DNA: TGCAGTGCTAGCCCTTCAAACACCGGGACTAGCGATCGAGAGACCCAGTACTTC; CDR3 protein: CSASPSNTGTSDRETQYF
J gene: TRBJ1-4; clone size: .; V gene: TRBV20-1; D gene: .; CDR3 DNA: TGCAGTGCTAGAGTCCTAGGGGAAACTAATGAAAAACTGTTTTTT; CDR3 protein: CSARVLGETNEKLFF
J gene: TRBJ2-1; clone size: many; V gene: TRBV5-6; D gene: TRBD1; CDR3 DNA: TGTGCCAGCAGCCGGGACAGGGGGCAAAACAATGAGCAGTTCTTC; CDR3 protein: CASSRDRGQNNEQFF
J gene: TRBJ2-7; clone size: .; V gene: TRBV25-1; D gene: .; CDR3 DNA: TGTGCCAGCAGTGAAGACGGCCCGGGGCACGCCTACGAGCAGTACTTC; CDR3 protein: CASSEDGPGHAYEQYF
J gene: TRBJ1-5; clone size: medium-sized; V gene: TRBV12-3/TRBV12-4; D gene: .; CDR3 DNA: TGTGCCAGCAGTTTAGTCGGGGGCAATCAGCCCCAGCATTTT; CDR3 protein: CASSLVGGNQPQHF
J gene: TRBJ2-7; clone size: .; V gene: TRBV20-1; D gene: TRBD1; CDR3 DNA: TGCAGTGCCCAGAGACAGGGGACAGACCCCTACGAGCAGTACTTC; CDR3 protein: CSAQRQGTDPYEQYF
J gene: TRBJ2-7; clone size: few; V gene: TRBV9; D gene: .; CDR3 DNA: TGTGCCAGCAGCCCCTCCGCTGCGAGCTCCTACGAGCAGTACTTC; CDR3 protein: CASSPSAASSYEQYF
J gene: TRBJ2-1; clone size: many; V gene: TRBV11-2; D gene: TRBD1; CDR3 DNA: TGTGCCAGCAGCTTCCGGGGACAGGGGGTGGGGTTGGCCAGCTCCTACAATGAGCAGTTCTTC; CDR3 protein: CASSFRGQGVGLASSYNEQFF